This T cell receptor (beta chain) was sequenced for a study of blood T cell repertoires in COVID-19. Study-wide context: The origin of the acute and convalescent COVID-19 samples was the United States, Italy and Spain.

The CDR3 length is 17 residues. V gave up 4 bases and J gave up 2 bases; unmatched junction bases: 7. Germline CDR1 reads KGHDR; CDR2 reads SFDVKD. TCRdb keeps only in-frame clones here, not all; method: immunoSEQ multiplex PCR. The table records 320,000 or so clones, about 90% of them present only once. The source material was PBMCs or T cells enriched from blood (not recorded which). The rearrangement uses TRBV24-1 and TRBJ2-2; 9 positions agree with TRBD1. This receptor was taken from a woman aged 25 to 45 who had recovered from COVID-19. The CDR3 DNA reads TGTGCCACCAGTGACAGGGGACAGGGCATTAACACCGGGGAGCTGTTTTTT. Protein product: CATSDRGQGINTGELFF.